This T cell receptor beta chain is drawn from a study of CD4 T cells in relation to SARS-CoV-2 and coronaviruses. Across the whole study: PBMCs were cultured with antigen for about eleven days before TCR beta sequencing.

Only a few counts were recorded for this clone. As yet, its antigen is unknown. Germline V CDR1 and CDR2: SGHVS, FQNEAQ. This CDR3 spans 16 amino acids. The V and J ends lost 1 base and 5 bases, in that order; junction bases with no gene match: 11. Generated by immunoSEQ multiplex PCR, the TCRdb table keeps only in-frame clones and is missing some. The repertoire includes roughly 18,000 clones, 74% of them detected once, and 30% sits in the top ten. Unexposed donor CD4+ T cells date from about 2011-2018, before the COVID-19 pandemic. Isolation of CD4+ T cells took place after approximately 11 days in culture. Testing used SARS-CoV-2 S/N and four cold-coronavirus spikes on unexposed-donor CD4+ T cells, cells permitting. Study-level findings and limits: About 65% of donors had memory CD4+ clonotypes crossrecognizing SARS-CoV-2 and common cold coronavirus spike.

What was sequenced was CD4+ T cells from PBMCs, cultured in vitro. The receptor was derived from a human donor in good health. The chain combines TRBV7-8 with TRBJ2-7; 7 bases agree with TRBD1. The CDR3 protein is CASSLGSGAGGNEQYF. The CDR3 DNA is TGTGCCAGCAGCTTAGGGAGTGGGGCAGGGGGAAACGAGCAGTACTTC.